This T cell receptor beta chain was observed in a study of human T cells and chemical hapten exposure. On the study more broadly: TCR yields per sample varied, mainly owing to small pooled library volume differences.

Study results and caveats: Significantly more large CDR3 similarity clusters were formed by expanded TCRs than by controls.

Time point in this sample: pre-sensitization, week 0. Treatment defined: therapeutic diphenylcyclopropenone sensitization with weekly scalp DPC. Each donor was an alopecia patient between 18 and 70 years of age who qualified for DPC. Total RNA was extracted from unfractionated whole blood. This clonotype was detected a few times. Its antigen is unknown. TCRdb called the RACE reads again in MiXCR, with one record for every CDR3 protein. The profile covers 250,000 or so distinct CDR3 sequences, with 7.7% appearing a single time and more than 0.95% taken by the ten largest. The V gene lost 0 bases and the J gene lost 5 bases, with 13 bases spanning the gap. Germline-derived CDR1 and CDR2 are DFQATT and SNEGSKA (reference sequence). The CDR3 has 14 amino acids.

This chain links TRBV20-1 with TRBJ2-5; D may be TRBD1 or TRBD2 (5 bases each). This TCR was recovered from a man between 18 and 29 years old with alopecia areata. Some clones in this sample may be carry-over from other donors' samples. Sample: whole blood, taken in connection with sensitization to the hapten diphenylcyclopropenone (DPC). The CDR3 DNA is TGCAGTGCTAGAGATCGGGGCAGCCACGAGACCCAGTACTTC. It yields the protein CSARDRGSHETQYF.